The 29 T cell receptor beta chains presented below share a single source sample, sequenced in a study of blood T cell repertoires in COVID-19. Here immunoSEQ multiplex PCR was the method, and the copy in TCRdb shows in-frame clones only, minus some. Of approximately 470,000 clones in the sample, approximately 83% are singletons; the top ten hold approximately 2.9%. Sequencing was performed on peripheral blood. Receptors were obtained from a human donor in a cohort sampled during active COVID-19.

V is TRBV24-1 and J is TRBJ2-7, with D possibly matching TRBD2 (5 bases). The CDR3 consists of 16 residues. Trimming cost V 4 bases and J 0 bases, with 15 bases left between them. The germline CDR1 and CDR2 sequences are KGHDR and SFDVKD. CDR3 DNA sequence: TGTGCCACCAGTGACGGTAGCGACTCGAGCTCCTACGAGCAGTACTTC. This sequence encodes CATSDGSDSSSYEQYF.

V usage is TRBV29-1 and J usage is TRBJ1-2, with 12 bases fitting TRBD1. Germline V CDR1 and CDR2: SQVTM, ANQGSEA. This CDR3 comprises 13 residues. With 7 bases clipped from V and 7 bases from J, the junction kept 7 bases outside the gene matches. CDR3 amino acids: CSDMGQGASGYTF. The DNA for the CDR3 is TGCAGCGACATGGGACAGGGGGCGTCTGGCTACACCTTC.

This clone was detected only once. The V gene is TRBV30, the J gene TRBJ2-7, with 8 bases identical to TRBD1. This CDR3 contains 14 residues. V was pared by 2 bases and J by 2 bases, with 5 bases of the junction left unmatched. Germline CDR1 is GTSNPN and CDR2 is SVGIG (reference sequence). The CDR3 loop reads CAWSRQGATYEQYF. For the CDR3, the DNA is TGTGCCTGGAGTAGGCAGGGGGCTACCTACGAGCAGTACTTC.

The chain is built from TRBV29-1 and TRBJ2-7; the match to TRBD2 covers 8 bases. Germline values: CDR1 SQVTM, CDR2 ANQGSEA. The ends lost 3 bases at V and 4 bases at J; junction bases unmatched: 5. The CDR3 sequence is 13 residues long. CDR3 loop: CSVEVAGTYEQYF. The CDR3 nucleotides are TGCAGCGTTGAGGTAGCGGGGACGTACGAGCAGTACTTC.

The chain recombines TRBV6-5 with TRBJ2-7, with 7 bases identical to TRBD1. CDR1 MNHEY and CDR2 SVGAGI come from the germline V gene. J gave up 2 bases and V 4 bases, and 8 bases lay outside the gene matches. CDR3 length equals 15 residues. The chain's CDR3 is CASSSGQVPPYEQYF. The DNA for the CDR3 is TGTGCCAGCAGTTCCGGACAGGTACCCCCCTACGAGCAGTACTTC.

This clone came up once. The chain recombines TRBV10-1 with TRBJ2-7, with D unclear. The CDR3 spans 13 residues. V lost 5 bases to trimming and J lost 7 bases, with 15 bases between them. CDR1 is WNHNN and CDR2 is SYGVQD in the germline V gene (reference sequence). The CDR3 protein is CASSTSLSTEQYF. DNA of the CDR3: TGCGCCAGCAGTACCTCCTTGAGCACGGAGCAGTACTTC.

In regard to this clone: The sample carries other DNA sequences with the same CDR3. The V and J genes are TRBV18 and TRBJ2-5; no reliable D call. CDR1 and CDR2 (germline): KGHSH, LQKENI. The V end was cut by 3 bases, the J end by 5 bases, with 7 bases between. CDR3 length: 12 residues. CDR3 coding DNA: TGTGCCAGCTCACCGAGCCGGGAGACCCAGTACTTC. Its protein product is CASSPSRETQYF.

As DNA, the CDR3 is TGTGCCATCCTTAGTGGGGGCTCAGGAAACACCATATATTTT. Protein sequence: CAILSGGSGNTIYF. The rearrangement links TRBV6-6 to TRBJ1-3, with D maybe TRBD1 (6 bases). This CDR3 contains 14 residues. The V end was cut by 10 bases, the J end by 4 bases, with 17 bases between. Germline V CDR1 and CDR2: MNHNY, SVGAGI (reference sequence).

Written as DNA, the CDR3 is TGCGCCAGCAGACCTCTCACAGGGGGAGAGCTCTCTGGGGCCAACGTCCTGACTTTC. Its protein product is CASRPLTGGELSGANVLTF. V and J are TRBV5-1 and TRBJ2-6; 8 nucleotides match TRBD1. After removal of 5 bases from V and 0 bases from J, the junction contained 13 bases not matched to a gene. Germline loops: CDR1 SGHRS, CDR2 YFSETQ. The CDR3 length is 19 residues.

The V gene is TRBV30, the J gene TRBJ1-3, with TRBD1 as a possible D gene (5 bases). CDR1 is GTSNPN and CDR2 is SVGIG in the germline V gene (reference sequence). V lost 4 bases and J 6 bases, leaving 16 bases between the germline ends. The CDR3 extends over 14 amino acids. The CDR3 sequence: CAWKVGGTTNTIYF. Here the CDR3 DNA reads TGTGCCTGGAAAGTGGGGGGGACCACAAACACCATATATTTT.

The J gene is TRBJ2-1, the V gene TRBV7-8; TRBD2 matches at 7 bases. Germline values: CDR1 SGHVS, CDR2 FQNEAQ. V shed 6 bases and J 2 bases; nucleotides not matched to a gene: 7. The CDR3 consists of 15 residues. CDR3 in DNA: TGTGCCAGCAGTCCTCTAGCGGTTACCTACAATGAGCAGTTCTTC. The encoded protein is CASSPLAVTYNEQFF.

The rearrangement links TRBV19 to TRBJ2-7; weak D call: TRBD1 (6 bases). The CDR3 covers 14 residues. Germline CDR1 LNHDA, CDR2 SQIVND (reference sequence). V was clipped by 2 bases and J by 1 base, with 9 bases between them. CDR3 in DNA: TGTGCCAGTAGTATAAACAGGGATTCCTACGAGCAGTACTTC. Encoded protein: CASSINRDSYEQYF.

This clone showed up just once. V is TRBV7-6 and J is TRBJ1-1; D gene ambiguous. With 4 bases removed from V and 4 bases from J, the gap between germline ends came to 13 bases. Germline V gene sequence: CDR1 SGHVS, CDR2 FNYEAQ. The CDR3 covers 14 residues. Here the CDR3 reads CASSSVGVSTEAFF. Written as DNA, the CDR3 is TGTGCCAGCAGCTCGGTTGGAGTGAGCACTGAAGCTTTCTTT.

This clone was recorded only once. The gene calls are TRBV3-1 (or the pseudogene TRBV3-2) and TRBJ2-5; D is possibly TRBD1 (5 bases). Trimming left V 2 bases short and J 3 bases short, with 19 bases between. The CDR3 has 17 residues. Germline CDR1 and CDR2: LGHDT and YNNKEL (reference sequence). The CDR3 sequence is CASSQSAGARRKETQYF. CDR3 in DNA: TGTGCCAGCAGCCAATCAGCTGGGGCTAGAAGAAAAGAGACCCAGTACTTC.

This rearrangement joins TRBV7-3 to TRBJ2-7; 7 bases match TRBD2. Germline CDR1 reads SGHTA; CDR2 reads FQGTGA. CDR3 size: 16 residues. Trimming at V came to 5 bases and at J to 0 bases, leaving 10 bases not matched to a gene. In DNA, the CDR3 is TGTGCCAGCAGCCCCGGCATTTGGGGGGGCTCCTACGAGCAGTACTTC. It translates to CASSPGIWGGSYEQYF.

The chain couples TRBV2 to TRBJ2-2, with TRBD2 matching over 10 bases. Germline assignment: CDR1 SNHLY and CDR2 FYNNEI. Trimming cost V 5 bases and J 3 bases; bases outside gene matches: 3. The CDR3 covers 15 residues. The CDR3 DNA reads as TGTGCCAGCAGTATTCTAGCGGGAGACACCGGGGAGCTGTTTTTT. Amino acid sequence: CASSILAGDTGELFF.

The gene calls are TRBV19 and TRBJ2-1, with D perhaps matching TRBD1 (6 bases). The CDR3 covers 16 residues. The germline V and J ends were trimmed by 3 bases and 7 bases, with 19 bases remaining between them. Germline values: CDR1 LNHDA, CDR2 SQIVND (reference sequence). The CDR3 here is CASSIPGGKSSNEQFF. CDR3 coding DNA: TGTGCCAGTAGTATTCCTGGGGGCAAGTCGAGTAATGAGCAGTTCTTC.

V and J are TRBV9 and TRBJ2-1; 7 bases map to TRBD2. This CDR3 comprises 16 residues. V dropped 4 bases and J dropped 1; count of bases not matched to a gene: 8. CDR1 is SGDLS, CDR2 YYNGEE, per germline. This CDR3 is CASSPPGGKSYNEQFF. The CDR3 DNA is TGTGCCAGCAGCCCCCCGGGGGGAAAGTCCTACAATGAGCAGTTCTTC.

This chain joins TRBV19 and TRBJ1-2; D not certain. With 1 base removed from V and 3 bases from J, the gap between germline ends came to 18 bases. Germline V gives CDR1 LNHDA, CDR2 SQIVND (reference sequence). CDR3 size: 17 residues. The CDR3 region has the DNA TGTGCCAGTAGTATAGTCCCCGACACGACGAGGGACTATGGCTACACCTTC. Protein sequence: CASSIVPDTTRDYGYTF.

V gene TRBV6-1 combines with J gene TRBJ2-5, with D possibly matching TRBD1 (5 bases). The CDR3 is 15 amino acids. Per the germline V gene, CDR1 is MNHNS and CDR2 is SASEGT. The V gene lost 0 bases and the J gene lost 5 bases, with 13 bases spanning the gap. CDR3 region: CASSEARSGLETQYF. Written as DNA, the CDR3 is TGTGCCAGCAGTGAAGCGCGGTCAGGGTTGGAGACCCAGTACTTC.

The V gene is TRBV7-2, the J gene TRBJ2-1, with 8 positions matching TRBD2. Trimming at V came to 4 bases and at J to 2 bases, leaving 10 bases not matched to a gene. The length of the CDR3 is 17 residues. Germline V gene data show CDR1 as SGHTA and CDR2 as FQGNSA. In DNA, the CDR3 is TGTGCCAGCAGCTCCCTGGACGGGAGGGGAACCTACAATGAGCAGTTCTTC. Amino acid sequence: CASSSLDGRGTYNEQFF.

This chain connects TRBV6-6 to TRBJ2-7; TRBD1 might be the D (6 bases). This CDR3 region has 16 residues. Germline assignment: CDR1 MNHNY and CDR2 SVGAGI (reference sequence). V gave up 0 bases and J gave up 2 bases, with 14 bases separating them. The CDR3 protein is CASSYSSATGPYEQYF. The CDR3 DNA is TGTGCCAGCAGTTACTCGAGTGCGACAGGTCCCTACGAGCAGTACTTC.

The rearrangement uses TRBV19 and TRBJ1-5; D gene uncertain. V gave up 6 bases and J gave up 2 bases, with 20 bases separating them. The V gene's germline CDR1 is LNHDA and CDR2 SQIVND (reference sequence). This CDR3 comprises 17 residues. Here the CDR3 reads CASSDPVGRRGNQPQHF. CDR3 bases: TGTGCCAGTAGCGACCCTGTAGGCAGGAGGGGCAATCAGCCCCAGCATTTT.

V and J are TRBV5-6 and TRBJ2-2; 7 bases agree with TRBD2. Germline lookup yields CDR1 SGHDT and CDR2 YYEEEE. This CDR3 has 19 amino acids. The ends lost 9 bases at V and 3 bases at J; junction bases unmatched: 23. The CDR3 region is CATRGRKKGGSVDTGELFF. DNA for the CDR3: TGTGCCACCCGAGGGCGAAAGAAGGGCGGGAGTGTCGACACCGGGGAGCTGTTTTTT.

The rearrangement links TRBV7-2 to TRBJ2-7; the D gene is possibly TRBD2 (5 bases). V gave up 2 bases and J gave up 7 bases, with 15 bases separating them. Germline V gene lookup returns CDR1 SGHTA and CDR2 FQGNSA. CDR3 length: 14 residues. CDR3 sequence: CASSLFLSAREQYF. The CDR3 region has the DNA TGTGCCAGCAGCTTATTCCTTAGCGCTCGGGAGCAGTACTTC.

The chain carries TRBV2 and TRBJ2-1, with 9 bases fitting TRBD2. Germline V gene data show CDR1 as SNHLY and CDR2 as FYNNEI. CDR3 size: 14 residues. The junction had 5 bases not matched to a gene; V was cut back by 6 bases and J by 5 bases. DNA for the CDR3: TGTGCCAGCAGAGAGCTAGCGGGACACAATGAGCAGTTCTTC. Translating it yields CASRELAGHNEQFF.

The chain combines TRBV6-1 with TRBJ2-3; D call uncertain. There are 15 residues in the CDR3. V was trimmed by 1 base and J by 0 bases, leaving 8 bases between them. Germline-derived CDR1 and CDR2 are MNHNS and SASEGT. CDR3 nucleotides: TGTGCCAGCAGTGAAGGACTCGCTAGCACAGATACGCAGTATTTT. It yields the protein CASSEGLASTDTQYF.

This clone came up a few times. This sequence joins TRBV11-3 and TRBJ2-3; tentative D call: TRBD2 (5 bases). The CDR3 contains 16 residues. Per germline, CDR1 SGHNT and CDR2 YENEEA. Trimming removed 2 bases from V and 3 bases from J, with 15 bases in between. The CDR3 nucleotides are TGTGCCAGCAGCTTATATGGGAGCGGCGATACAGATACGCAGTATTTT. Its translation is CASSLYGSGDTDTQYF.

The chain employs TRBV29-1 and TRBJ2-7; possibly TRBD1 for D (5 bases). The V gene lost 7 bases and the J gene lost 6 bases, with 19 bases spanning the gap. Germline V gene sequence: CDR1 SQVTM, CDR2 ANQGSEA. The CDR3 has 13 residues. The CDR3, as DNA: TGCAGCGCCGCGACAGTTCCCGAGCGCGAGCAGTACTTC. Amino acid sequence: CSAATVPEREQYF.